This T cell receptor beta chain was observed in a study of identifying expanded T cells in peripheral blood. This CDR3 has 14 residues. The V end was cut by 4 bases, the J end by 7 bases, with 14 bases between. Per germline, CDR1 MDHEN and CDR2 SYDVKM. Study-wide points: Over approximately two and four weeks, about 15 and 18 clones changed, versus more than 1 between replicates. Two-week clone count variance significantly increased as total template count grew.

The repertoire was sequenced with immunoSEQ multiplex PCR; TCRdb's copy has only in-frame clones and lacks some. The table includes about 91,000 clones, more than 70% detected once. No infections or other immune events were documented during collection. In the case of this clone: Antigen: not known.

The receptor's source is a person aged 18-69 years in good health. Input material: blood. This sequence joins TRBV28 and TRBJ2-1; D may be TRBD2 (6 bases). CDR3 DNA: TGTGCCAGCAGTTGGATAGCGGAGAAGAATGAGCAGTTCTTC. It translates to CASSWIAEKNEQFF.